The rows below give T cell receptor beta chains drawn from one sample of a study of shared clonotypes between healthy human individuals. Method: immunoSEQ multiplex PCR; TCRdb's copy keeps in-frame clones and lacks some. This table has about 1.1 million clones, roughly 80% appearing once. Sequencing was done on a sample of memory CD4+ T cells from PBMCs. These receptors all come from a man aged 18-30 years in good health. Some clones in this sample may be carry-over from other donors' samples. CDR3s include the opening cysteine and the closing phenylalanine or tryptophan. Each record gives: clone size, V gene, CDR3 protein. The listing skips clone size in some rows; elsewhere it reads once, few, many or a size class.

clone_size: .; v_call: TRBV11-2; cdr3_aa: CASSLDLLTQFF
clone_size: .; v_call: TRBV27; cdr3_aa: CASSFWGSNTEAFF
clone_size: .; v_call: TRBV6-5; cdr3_aa: CASTPSGTYEQYF
clone_size: .; v_call: TRBV30; cdr3_aa: CAWSVTEMNTGAFF
clone_size: .; v_call: TRBV2; cdr3_aa: CASVGGSTYEQYF
clone_size: .; v_call: TRBV7-9; cdr3_aa: CASSRTRGPDTQYF
clone_size: .; v_call: TRBV28; cdr3_aa: CASKGLAGVGYNEQFF
clone_size: .; v_call: TRBV5-6; cdr3_aa: CASSLPGLATYNEQFF
clone_size: .; v_call: TRBV30; cdr3_aa: CAWSVSLGSGYTF
clone_size: many; v_call: TRBV5-1; cdr3_aa: CASSLRGVGTGELFF
clone_size: .; v_call: TRBV7-2; cdr3_aa: CASSPRSSYEQYF
clone_size: .; v_call: TRBV30; cdr3_aa: CAYRHRGSGNTIYF
clone_size: .; v_call: TRBV28; cdr3_aa: CASTLPGLAYEQYF
clone_size: .; v_call: TRBV7-3; cdr3_aa: CASSLMGGSNQPQHF
clone_size: .; v_call: TRBV7-9; cdr3_aa: CASSLNAEQFF
clone_size: .; v_call: TRBV28; cdr3_aa: CASSSPGGFRSYNEQFF
clone_size: .; v_call: TRBV28; cdr3_aa: CASSFRGRDTGELFF
clone_size: .; v_call: TRBV5-6; cdr3_aa: CASSLEGRGLDTQYF
clone_size: .; v_call: TRBV28; cdr3_aa: CASSPPGRVYEQYF
clone_size: .; v_call: TRBV7-2; cdr3_aa: CASRSGTGRGEQYF
clone_size: .; v_call: TRBV4-1; cdr3_aa: CASSQVATPSYNEQFF
clone_size: once; v_call: TRBV6-5; cdr3_aa: CASSRNRDNTYEQYF
clone_size: .; v_call: TRBV5-1; cdr3_aa: CASSLGHTNEKLFF
clone_size: .; v_call: TRBV28; cdr3_aa: CASSLAGQGLGTQYF
clone_size: .; v_call: TRBV7-2; cdr3_aa: CASSLAVRAAGELFF